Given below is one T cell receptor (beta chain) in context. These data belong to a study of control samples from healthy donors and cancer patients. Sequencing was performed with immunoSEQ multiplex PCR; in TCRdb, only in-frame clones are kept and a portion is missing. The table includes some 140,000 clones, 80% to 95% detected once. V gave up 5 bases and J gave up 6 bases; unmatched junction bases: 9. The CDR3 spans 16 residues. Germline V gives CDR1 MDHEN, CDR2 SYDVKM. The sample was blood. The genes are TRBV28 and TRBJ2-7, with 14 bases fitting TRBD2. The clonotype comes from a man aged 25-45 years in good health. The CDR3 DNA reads TGTGCCAGCAGTGTTGCGGGACTAGCGGGAGAGGGCGAGCAGTACTTC. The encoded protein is CASSVAGLAGEGEQYF.